The clone carrying this T cell receptor (beta chain) was observed a single time. This CDR3 is also generated by other DNA sequences in the sample. The protocol was immunoSEQ multiplex PCR, while the TCRdb copy is restricted to in-frame clones and leaves out a portion. The table records about 2.1 million clones, around 93% of them present only once. The germline V gene encodes CDR1 MDHEN and CDR2 SYDVKM. The CDR3 has 15 amino acids. Germline trimming cut 5 bases from V and 0 bases from J; bases unmatched to any gene: 4. The source of the sample is a study of shared clonotypes between healthy human individuals. CD8 cells regarded as naive lacked CD45RO, were positively chosen for CCR7, and omitted terminally differentiated effector memory CD45RA+ cells.

V is TRBV28 and J is TRBJ1-5; 7 bases line up with TRBD1. The origin of this receptor is a man aged 18 to 30 in good health. Some clones in this sample may be carry-over from other donors' samples. The source material was naive CD8+ T cells from PBMCs. CDR3 bases: TGTGCCAGCAGTCCAACAGGGGTTAGCAATCAGCCCCAGCATTTT. Its protein product is CASSPTGVSNQPQHF. The full variable domain, rest sourced from reference TRBV28 and TRBJ1-5, is DVKVTQSSRYLVKRTGEKVFLECVQDMDHENMFWYRQDPGLGLRLIYFSYDVKMKEKGDIPEGYSVSREKKERFSLILESASTNQTSMYLCASSPTGVSNQPQHFGDGTRLSIL.